Presented here are 6 T cell receptor beta chains from one specimen sequenced in a study of blood T cell repertoires in COVID-19. TCRdb's copy holds only in-frame clones and misses some; the assay was immunoSEQ multiplex PCR. The sample carries 150,000 to 200,000 clones, over 75% recorded once. Sequencing was performed on PBMCs or T cells enriched from blood (not recorded which). These receptors came from a woman under 30 who had recovered from COVID-19.

The gene calls are TRBV5-1 and TRBJ1-2, with D perhaps matching TRBD1 (5 bases). This CDR3 is 18 amino acids long. The V gene lost 4 bases and the J gene lost 0 bases, with 22 bases spanning the gap. From germline, CDR1 is SGHRS and CDR2 YFSETQ. This CDR3 is CASSRKAGWGVSNYGYTF. CDR3 in DNA: TGCGCCAGCAGCCGGAAAGCTGGATGGGGGGTGTCTAACTATGGCTACACCTTC.

The chain is built from TRBV30 and TRBJ2-7; 9 bases agree with TRBD1. Trimming at V came to 8 bases and at J to 5 bases, leaving 13 bases not matched to a gene. Germline V lookup: CDR1 GTSNPN, CDR2 SVGIG (reference sequence). This CDR3 spans 14 amino acids. The CDR3 nucleotides are TGTGCCGGTAGACCGGGACAGGGTCTCCACGAGCAGTACTTC. Amino acid sequence: CAGRPGQGLHEQYF.

V and J are TRBV4-1 and TRBJ1-5, with TRBD1 as a possible D gene (5 bases). There are 17 residues in the CDR3. Trimming took 4 bases from V and 1 from J, leaving 17 bases between them. Germline lookup yields CDR1 MGHRA and CDR2 YSYEKL. CDR3 loop: CASSRDTGGQSNQPQHF. DNA of the CDR3: TGCGCCAGCAGCCGCGATACGGGGGGTCAAAGCAATCAGCCCCAGCATTTT.

The chain recombines TRBV5-4 with TRBJ2-2; the D gene is possibly TRBD2 (6 bases). V gave up 4 bases and J gave up 7 bases, with 11 bases separating them. The germline V gene has CDR1 SGHNT and CDR2 YYREEE (reference sequence). This CDR3 is 13 amino acids long. The CDR3 DNA reads TGTGCCAGCAGCCGGGACTTCCTCGGGGAGCTGTTTTTT. The encoded protein is CASSRDFLGELFF.

The gene calls are TRBV4-2 and TRBJ1-2, with D possibly TRBD1 on 6 matching bases. This CDR3 comprises 17 residues. Germline V gives CDR1 LGHNA, CDR2 YNFKEQ. V gave up 1 base and J gave up 4 bases, with 19 bases separating them. The CDR3 sequence is CASSQVGGQRLIYGYTF. DNA of the CDR3: TGTGCCAGCAGCCAAGTCGGTGGACAGCGTCTGATCTATGGCTACACCTTC.

The chain recombines TRBV28 with TRBJ2-3; D is perhaps TRBD2 (6 bases). Per the germline V gene, CDR1 is MDHEN and CDR2 is SYDVKM. The CDR3 totals 16 residues. Trimming took off 5 bases at V and 4 bases at J, with 19 bases between the two ends. The DNA of the CDR3 is TGTGCCAGCAGTCGGAGGGGAATATGGGGATCAGATACGCAGTATTTT. Translating it yields CASSRRGIWGSDTQYF. The full variable domain, its missing parts supplied by reference TRBV28 and TRBJ2-3, is DVKVTQSSRYLVKRTGEKVFLECVQDMDHENMFWYRQDPGLGLRLIYFSYDVKMKEKGDIPEGYSVSREKKERFSLILESASTNQTSMYLCASSRRGIWGSDTQYFGPGTRLTVL.